These 18 T cell receptor beta chains came from one sample sequenced in a study of blood T cell repertoires in COVID-19. Only in-frame clones appear in the TCRdb table, and some are missing; sequencing was by immunoSEQ multiplex PCR. This sample carries roughly 66,000 clones, 82% of them seen once, and the ten largest clones take approximately 6.6%. Source material: peripheral blood. The receptors here all came from a man aged 55 to 70 with acute or convalescent COVID-19.

The V call is TRBV5-4, the J call TRBJ1-6; weak D call: TRBD1 (5 bases). The CDR3 runs 13 residues. Per the germline V gene, CDR1 is SGHNT and CDR2 is YYREEE (reference sequence). V lost 2 bases and J 14 bases, leaving 14 bases between the germline ends. CDR3 sequence (DNA): TGTGCCAGCAGCTTTCCTGGGGCCTCCGCCCTCCACTTT. The encoded protein is CASSFPGASALHF.

The chain couples TRBV6-5 to TRBJ1-2; 8 bases match TRBD1. The germline V gene has CDR1 MNHEY and CDR2 SVGAGI. The CDR3 loop spans 16 amino acids. Losses at the gene ends were 4 bases for V and 2 bases for J; bases not matched to a gene: 9. The CDR3 DNA sequence: TGTGCCAGCAGTTCCCAACGACCAGGGGGCAACTATGGCTACACCTTC. Residues: CASSSQRPGGNYGYTF.

CDR3 loop: CASTRDRGSGNTIYF. DNA of the CDR3: TGTGCCAGTACCAGGGACAGGGGATCTGGAAACACCATATATTTT. The gene calls are TRBV19 and TRBJ1-3, with TRBD1 matching 10 bases. V trimming: 7 bases; J trimming: 1 base; junction bases outside the gene matches: 4. CDR3 length: 15 residues. Germline V CDR1 and CDR2: LNHDA, SQIVND (reference sequence).

The chain carries TRBV7-2 and TRBJ1-5, with D uncertain. The length of the CDR3 is 15 residues. V gave up 2 bases and J gave up 10 bases, with 18 bases separating them. Looked up from germline, CDR1 is SGHTA and CDR2 is FQGNSA. The CDR3 here is CASSLRGFSGGPQHF. The CDR3 nucleotides read TGTGCCAGCAGCTTACGAGGGTTCTCCGGAGGTCCCCAGCATTTT.

V is TRBV7-2 and J is TRBJ1-1, with a weak D call TRBD1 (5 bases). The V end was cut by 6 bases, the J end by 4 bases, with 15 bases between. Germline values: CDR1 SGHTA, CDR2 FQGNSA. The CDR3 loop spans 14 amino acids. The CDR3 coding sequence is TGTGCCAGCAGGGCTGACACCGGGGGCACTGAAGCTTTCTTT. Translation gives CASRADTGGTEAFF.

The V call is TRBV27, the J call TRBJ2-3; 13 bases align to TRBD2. Trimming took 6 bases from V and 8 from J; bases not matched to a gene: 17. This CDR3 is built from 18 residues. Germline CDR1 MNHEY, CDR2 SMNVEV (reference sequence). The CDR3 coding sequence is TGTGCCAGCAGCCTGAGGGCCTCGACTAGCGGGGGGCGGGGTACGCAGTATTTT. Its translation: CASSLRASTSGGRGTQYF.

The rearrangement links TRBV5-4 to TRBJ1-6; D unclear. The CDR3 is 15 residues long. The germline CDR1 and CDR2 sequences are SGHNT and YYREEE (reference sequence). V was pared by 3 bases and J by 9 bases, with 16 bases between. The CDR3 spells CASSSKSGSGSPLHF. The CDR3 DNA follows: TGTGCCAGCAGCTCTAAGTCGGGGTCTGGTTCACCCCTCCACTTT.

The rearrangement uses TRBV6-1 and TRBJ2-3, with 9 positions matching TRBD1. Germline-derived CDR1 and CDR2 are MNHNS and SASEGT. The V gene end was trimmed by 1 base and the J gene end by 2 bases; junction bases not matched to a gene: 4. This CDR3 spans 16 amino acids. For the CDR3, the DNA is TGTGCCAGCAGTGAAGGTGGGACAGGGCTCACAGATACGCAGTATTTT. This gives the protein CASSEGGTGLTDTQYF.

The chain carries TRBV10-3 and TRBJ2-3; unclear D gene. V dropped 6 bases and J dropped 5 bases, with 9 bases sitting between them. CDR1 and CDR2 (germline): ENHRY, SYGVKD. This CDR3 contains 12 residues. The CDR3: CAISANRDTQYF. CDR3 in DNA: TGTGCCATCAGCGCCAATAGAGATACGCAGTATTTT.

The J gene is TRBJ1-1, the V gene TRBV6-2 or TRBV6-3; 10 nucleotides align to TRBD1. CDR3 length equals 15 residues. Germline CDR1 is MNHEY and CDR2 is SVGEGT. Trimming took 5 bases from V and 4 from J; bases not matched to a gene: 7. The CDR3 sequence: CASSNRDRGLTEAFF. CDR3 nucleotide sequence: TGTGCCAGCAGTAACAGGGACAGGGGCCTCACTGAAGCTTTCTTT.

The chain uses TRBV2 and TRBJ2-7; D gene uncertain. Looked up from germline, CDR1 is SNHLY and CDR2 is FYNNEI. The CDR3 is 12 amino acids. The V gene lost 3 bases and the J gene lost 10 bases, with 13 bases spanning the gap. CDR3 loop: CASSDRSAKQYF. The CDR3 DNA is TGTGCCAGCAGTGATAGAAGCGCGAAACAGTACTTC.

The chain uses TRBV7-2 and TRBJ1-4; D gene ambiguous. With 5 bases removed from V and 2 bases from J, the gap between germline ends came to 12 bases. The germline CDR1 and CDR2 sequences are SGHTA and FQGNSA. The CDR3 has 15 amino acids. CDR3 sequence reads: CASSPVVGTNEKLFF. The CDR3 region has the DNA TGTGCCAGCAGCCCGGTGGTGGGCACTAATGAAAAACTGTTTTTT.

This clone was picked up a small number of times. The J gene is TRBJ1-1, the V gene TRBV2, with 8 bases fitting TRBD1. Germline CDR1 reads SNHLY; CDR2 reads FYNNEI. V shed 6 bases, J shed 1 base, and the junction held 4 bases outside the gene matches. This CDR3 contains 14 residues. CDR3 bases: TGTGCCAGCAGCAGGGGGCAGGGGAACACTGAAGCTTTCTTT. It translates to CASSRGQGNTEAFF.

The CDR3 spells CSASRQRANYGYTF. The CDR3 coding sequence is TGCAGTGCTAGTCGACAGAGAGCTAACTATGGCTACACCTTC. The chain is built from TRBV20-1 and TRBJ1-2; a possible D gene is TRBD1 (5 bases). Germline V gene data show CDR1 as DFQATT and CDR2 as SNEGSKA (reference sequence). There are 14 residues in the CDR3. Trimming took off 3 bases at V and 0 bases at J, with 11 bases between the two ends.

The chain recombines TRBV6-4 with TRBJ2-2; TRBD1 matches at 9 bases. The CDR3 length is 15 residues. Germline assignment: CDR1 MRHNA and CDR2 SNTAGT. V was pared by 5 bases and J by 5 bases, with 6 bases of the junction left unmatched. In nucleotides, the CDR3 is TGTGCCAGCAGTCCCGGGACAGGGCGGACCGGGGAGCTGTTTTTT. Translation: CASSPGTGRTGELFF.

Turning to this clone: This CDR3 is also generated by other DNA sequences in the sample. The chain recombines TRBV5-4 with TRBJ2-7; unclear D gene. CDR1 and CDR2 (germline): SGHNT, YYREEE (reference sequence). V lost 0 bases to trimming and J lost 1 base, with 8 bases between them. The CDR3 runs 14 residues. The CDR3 nucleotides are TGTGCCAGCAGCTTGGGTACACATTCCTACGAGCAGTACTTC. Encoded protein: CASSLGTHSYEQYF.

V and J are TRBV2 and TRBJ2-6; D ambiguous. The CDR3 length is 17 residues. Trimming pared 7 bases from V and 0 bases from J, leaving 16 bases between. In germline, CDR1 is SNHLY, CDR2 FYNNEI. CDR3 sequence reads: CASILSQASSGANVLTF. The CDR3 nucleotides are TGTGCCAGCATATTGTCTCAGGCGAGCTCTGGGGCCAACGTCCTGACTTTC.

This clone was seen repeatedly, ten times or more. V usage is TRBV11-2 and J usage is TRBJ1-5; D possibly corresponds to TRBD1 (5 bases). CDR1 and CDR2 (germline): SGHAT, FQNNGV. V was cut by 2 bases and J by 6 bases, with 11 bases left in between. This CDR3 has 14 residues. DNA of the CDR3: TGTGCCAGCAGCTTATCCCAGGGCGGTCAGCCCCAGCATTTT. This sequence encodes CASSLSQGGQPQHF.